The 21 T cell receptor beta chains listed next were all sequenced from one sample in a study of blood T cell repertoires in COVID-19. Measured with immunoSEQ multiplex PCR; TCRdb has only the in-frame clones, and not every one. The sample lists fewer than 500,000 clones, roughly 90% seen once, with 1.4% in the top ten. Sequenced input: peripheral blood. All receptors come from a woman under 40 with active or convalescent COVID-19.

This chain uses TRBV5-8 with TRBJ1-3, with a possible D match to TRBD1 (5 bases). CDR1 and CDR2 from the germline V gene are SGHTS and YDEGEE. V lost 0 bases, J lost 0 bases, and 13 bases lay in between. This CDR3 is 17 amino acids long. The CDR3 DNA is TGTGCCAGCAGCTTGGTGAAGACAGCCATCTCTGGAAACACCATATATTTT. It yields the protein CASSLVKTAISGNTIYF.

A note on this clone: The same CDR3 also results from other DNA sequences found in this sample. J is TRBJ1-1 and V is TRBV29-1, with 9 bases aligning to TRBD1. With 6 bases clipped from V and 4 bases from J, the junction kept 6 bases outside the gene matches. Germline V CDR1 and CDR2: SQVTM, ANQGSEA. The CDR3 is made up of 13 amino acids. For the CDR3, the DNA is TGCAGCGTGGAGGACAGGGGAAGCACTGAAGCTTTCTTT. This sequence encodes CSVEDRGSTEAFF.

V gene TRBV6-5 combines with J gene TRBJ2-7; 8 nucleotides align to TRBD1. The CDR3 extends over 14 amino acids. The germline CDR1 and CDR2 sequences are MNHEY and SVGAGI. V dropped 6 bases and J dropped 1; count of bases not matched to a gene: 5. CDR3: CASSKGQGSYEQYF. CDR3 sequence (DNA): TGTGCCAGCAGCAAAGGACAGGGATCCTACGAGCAGTACTTC.

This clone was recorded once. The CDR3 spells CASSQDSGTDTQYF. The CDR3 DNA reads TGTGCCAGCAGCCAAGACAGCGGTACAGATACGCAGTATTTT. The gene calls are TRBV3-1 (or the pseudogene TRBV3-2) and TRBJ2-3; D may be TRBD2 (5 bases). This CDR3 comprises 14 residues. V was cut by 0 bases and J by 3 bases, with 7 bases left in between. Germline lookup yields CDR1 LGHDT and CDR2 YNNKEL (reference sequence).

The rearrangement uses TRBV6-5 and TRBJ2-2, with D possibly being TRBD2 (6 bases). The CDR3 covers 14 residues. CDR1 MNHEY and CDR2 SVGAGI come from the germline V gene. The V gene lost 7 bases and the J gene lost 4 bases, with 13 bases spanning the gap. The CDR3 here is CASIPRGPTGELFF. CDR3 nucleotides: TGTGCCAGCATTCCGCGGGGTCCCACCGGGGAGCTGTTTTTT.

V usage is TRBV7-2 and J usage is TRBJ2-7; D might be TRBD1 (6 bases). Germline CDR1 reads SGHTA; CDR2 reads FQGNSA. The V end was cut by 7 bases, the J end by 3 bases, with 19 bases between. The CDR3 runs to 15 residues. The CDR3 loop is CASTRLLGAYYEQYF. CDR3 nucleotides: TGTGCCAGCACTAGATTGCTGGGGGCCTACTACGAGCAGTACTTC.

The gene calls are TRBV13 and TRBJ1-6; no clear D gene. The CDR3 runs 14 residues. Per germline, CDR1 PRHDT and CDR2 FYEKMQ (reference sequence). The V end lost 5 bases, the J end lost 7 bases, and 12 bases lay between the germline ends. The chain's CDR3 is CASSPSTGNSPLHF. DNA for the CDR3: TGTGCCAGCAGCCCATCGACGGGGAATTCACCCCTCCACTTT.

This clone came up once. The V call is TRBV12-3 or TRBV12-4, the J call TRBJ2-5; the match to TRBD2 covers 7 bases. The CDR3 is 13 residues long. V was clipped by 3 bases and J by 5 bases; unmatched bases: 3. The CDR3, as DNA: TGTGCCAGCAGTTTGTGGGGAGGGGAGACCCAGTACTTC. Its protein is CASSLWGGETQYF.

Here the CDR3 DNA reads TGTGCCAGCAGACTCAGCGGGCCAAACTACAATGAGCAGTTCTTC. It translates to CASRLSGPNYNEQFF. The chain recombines TRBV6-5 with TRBJ2-1; D is possibly TRBD2 (6 bases). With 6 bases removed from V and 3 bases from J, the gap between germline ends came to 15 bases. CDR1 is MNHEY, CDR2 SVGAGI, per germline. The CDR3 is made up of 15 amino acids.

The chain couples TRBV19 to TRBJ2-1, with 10 bases identical to TRBD2. Trimming at V came to 5 bases and at J to 6 bases, leaving 7 bases not matched to a gene. This CDR3 region has 15 residues. Germline V gene lookup returns CDR1 LNHDA and CDR2 SQIVND (reference sequence). Written as DNA, the CDR3 is TGTGCCAGTAGTGAGGGACTAGCGCGCTTCAATGAGCAGTTCTTC. Translating gives CASSEGLARFNEQFF.

The count of this clone is one. This sample also contains other DNA sequences that code for the same CDR3. The chain links TRBV5-1 to TRBJ2-1, with 7 bases identical to TRBD2. V lost 5 bases, J lost 0 bases, and 5 bases stayed unmatched. The CDR3 runs 15 residues. Per germline, CDR1 SGHRS and CDR2 YFSETQ. As DNA, the CDR3 is TGCGCCAGCAGTTCAGCGGGAAGCTCCTACAATGAGCAGTTCTTC. As protein: CASSSAGSSYNEQFF.

The chain couples TRBV19 to TRBJ1-3; 8 bases are a match to TRBD1. Germline CDR1 LNHDA, CDR2 SQIVND (reference sequence). V lost 6 bases and J lost 0; bases outside the gene matches: 7. The CDR3 totals 16 residues. The CDR3 nucleotides are TGTGCCAGTAGCTTTGGGACAGGCTACTCTGGAAACACCATATATTTT. Amino acids: CASSFGTGYSGNTIYF.

The chain recombines TRBV4-1 with TRBJ2-2, with D tentatively TRBD2 (6 bases). The length of the CDR3 is 16 residues. Germline V gene lookup returns CDR1 MGHRA and CDR2 YSYEKL. V was shortened by 2 bases and J by 2 bases, with 12 bases between the two germline ends. The CDR3 nucleotides read TGCGCCAGCAGCCAATCCCGGGACTCTAACACCGGGGAGCTGTTTTTT. Its translation is CASSQSRDSNTGELFF.

The rearrangement joins TRBV11-1 to TRBJ2-7; a weak D match, TRBD1 (6 bases). There are 15 residues in the CDR3. The germline CDR1 and CDR2 sequences are SGHAT and FQDESV (reference sequence). V was clipped by 0 bases and J by 1 base, with 10 bases between them. CDR3 residues: CASSLAPGQSYEQYF. CDR3 DNA: TGTGCCAGCAGCTTAGCCCCGGGACAATCCTACGAGCAGTACTTC. Complete variable domain (other parts from reference TRBV11-1 and TRBJ2-7): EAEVAQSPRYKITEKSQAVAFWCDPISGHATLYWYRQILGQGPELLVQFQDESVVDDSQLPKDRFSAERLKGVDSTLKIQPAELGDSAMYLCASSLAPGQSYEQYFGPGTRLTVT.

The CDR3 spells CASSVEGTGSETQYF. The CDR3 DNA is TGTGCCAGCAGCGTAGAAGGGACAGGGTCTGAGACCCAGTACTTC. The chain recombines TRBV9 with TRBJ2-5; 9 bases are shared with TRBD1. Germline V lookup: CDR1 SGDLS, CDR2 YYNGEE. V dropped 0 bases and J dropped 5; count of bases not matched to a gene: 5. This CDR3 is 15 amino acids long.

The table lists this clone with a count of one. The chain links TRBV7-9 to TRBJ1-2, with 7 bases aligning to TRBD1. V gave up 1 base and J gave up 8 bases; unmatched junction bases: 10. The length of the CDR3 is 15 residues. Per the germline V gene, CDR1 is SEHNR and CDR2 is FQNEAQ (reference sequence). The chain's CDR3 is CASSLVGRGNDGYTF. In nucleotides, the CDR3 is TGTGCCAGCAGCTTAGTGGGCAGGGGGAACGACGGCTACACCTTC. The entire variable domain, with the rest obtained from reference TRBV7-9 and TRBJ1-2, is as follows: DTGVSQNPRHKITKRGQNVTFRCDPISEHNRLYWYRQTLGQGPEFLTYFQNEAQLEKSRLLSDRFSAERPKGSFSTLEIQRTEQGDSAMYLCASSLVGRGNDGYTFGSGTRLTVV.

This chain links TRBV6-5 with TRBJ1-2; TRBD1 agrees at 11 bases. This CDR3 has 14 residues. J lost 4 bases, V lost 7 bases, and 5 bases had no gene match. Germline CDR1 reads MNHEY; CDR2 reads SVGAGI. CDR3 bases: TGTGCCAGCACCTCCGGGACAGGGGGCTATGGCTACACCTTC. Its protein product is CASTSGTGGYGYTF.

The chain is built from TRBV15 and TRBJ2-1; 7 bases match TRBD2. This CDR3 is 16 amino acids long. Germline lookup yields CDR1 LNHNV and CDR2 YYDKDF (reference sequence). The V and J ends lost 0 bases and 3 bases, in that order; junction bases with no gene match: 5. This chain's CDR3 is CATSREPGLSYNEQFF. CDR3 nucleotides: TGTGCCACCAGCAGAGAACCGGGACTAAGCTACAATGAGCAGTTCTTC.

V usage is TRBV10-1 and J usage is TRBJ2-5, with D unresolved. The CDR3 is 13 amino acids. CDR1 is WNHNN, CDR2 SYGVQD, per germline (reference sequence). V lost 0 bases to trimming and J lost 8 bases, with 10 bases between them. CDR3 DNA sequence: TGCGCCAGCAGTGAGTCCACTGCGACTACCCAGTACTTC. Its translation: CASSESTATTQYF.

The V call is TRBV15, the J call TRBJ2-1, with 10 bases matching TRBD2. The junction had 11 bases not matched to a gene; V was cut back by 1 base and J by 8 bases. Germline-derived CDR1 and CDR2 are LNHNV and YYDKDF (reference sequence). This CDR3 has 17 residues. The CDR3 coding sequence is TGTGCCACCAGCAGAGCCTCTTCTAGCGGGGGTGTCGATGAGCAGTTCTTC. Translation gives CATSRASSSGGVDEQFF.

The genes are TRBV19 and TRBJ1-5; unclear D gene. Germline V gene data show CDR1 as LNHDA and CDR2 as SQIVND (reference sequence). Between the trimmed V and J ends, which lost 0 bases and 4 bases, there was a span of 7 bases. This CDR3 spans 14 amino acids. The CDR3 bases are TGTGCCAGTAGTATAGACTCCTTAAATCAGCCCCAGCATTTT. This encodes CASSIDSLNQPQHF.